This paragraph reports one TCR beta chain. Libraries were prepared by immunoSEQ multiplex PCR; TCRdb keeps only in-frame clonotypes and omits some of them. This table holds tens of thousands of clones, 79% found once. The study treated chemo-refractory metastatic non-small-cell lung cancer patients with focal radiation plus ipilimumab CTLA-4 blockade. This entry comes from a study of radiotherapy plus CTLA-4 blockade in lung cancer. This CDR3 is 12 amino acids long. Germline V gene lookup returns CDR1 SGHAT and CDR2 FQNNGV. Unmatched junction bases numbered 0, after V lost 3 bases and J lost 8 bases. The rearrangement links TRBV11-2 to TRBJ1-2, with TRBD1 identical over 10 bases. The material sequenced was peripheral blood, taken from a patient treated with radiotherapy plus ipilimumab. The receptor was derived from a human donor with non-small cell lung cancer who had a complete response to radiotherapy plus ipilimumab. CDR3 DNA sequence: TGTGCCAGCAGCTTGACAGGGGGCGGCTACACCTTC. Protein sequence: CASSLTGGGYTF.